The T cell receptor (beta chain) under discussion was sequenced for a study of shared clonotypes between healthy human individuals. General study findings and limits: Sequencing depth was expected to influence donor clonotype sharing. Researchers sampled only blood; tissue repertoires likely differ.

The repertoire was sequenced with immunoSEQ multiplex PCR; TCRdb's copy has only in-frame clones and lacks some. The repertoire holds 600,000 to 750,000 clones, with approximately 75% as singletons. There are 16 residues in the CDR3. Germline assignment: CDR1 SGHRS and CDR2 YFSETQ. Unmatched junction bases numbered 8, after V lost 0 bases and J lost 5 bases. Adult donors, all healthy and HIV-negative, had no recent acute infections or vaccinations. Researchers partitioned CD4+ cells into CD45RA+ naive and CD45RA-negative memory subsets. Concerning this clone: The antigen remains unidentified.

This TCR was recovered from a woman under 40 in good health. The chain is built from TRBV5-1 and TRBJ1-2, with TRBD1 matching 9 bases. Sequenced input: memory CD4+ T cells sorted from blood. Subset denoted: CD45RA-negative fraction. The CDR3 DNA reads TGCGCCAGCAGCTTGGAGTCCGGGACAGGGACGTATGGCTACACCTTC. Translation: CASSLESGTGTYGYTF.